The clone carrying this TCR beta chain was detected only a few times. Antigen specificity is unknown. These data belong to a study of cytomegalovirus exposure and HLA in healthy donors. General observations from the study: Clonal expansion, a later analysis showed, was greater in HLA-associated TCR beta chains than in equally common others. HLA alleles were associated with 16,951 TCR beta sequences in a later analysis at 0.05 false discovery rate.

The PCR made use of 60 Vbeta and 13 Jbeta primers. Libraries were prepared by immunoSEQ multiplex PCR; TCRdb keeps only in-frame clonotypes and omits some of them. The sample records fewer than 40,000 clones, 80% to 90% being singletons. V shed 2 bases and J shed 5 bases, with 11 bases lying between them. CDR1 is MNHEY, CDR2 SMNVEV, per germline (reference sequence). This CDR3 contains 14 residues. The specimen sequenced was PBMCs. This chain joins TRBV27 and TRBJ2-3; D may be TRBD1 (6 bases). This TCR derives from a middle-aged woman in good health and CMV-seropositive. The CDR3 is CASSLGGVGDTQYF. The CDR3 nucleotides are TGTGCCAGCAGTTTAGGGGGCGTTGGAGATACGCAGTATTTT.